The following is a TCR beta chain sequence with its context. Its antigen is currently unknown. Germline V lookup: CDR1 DFQATT, CDR2 SNEGSKA (reference sequence). The CDR3 length is 12 residues. V lost 5 bases and J 2 bases, leaving 8 bases between the germline ends. The sample is drawn from a study of type 1 regulatory T cells. Overall study: This in vitro CD4 product, T-allo10, is enriched for Tr1 cells and alloantigen-specific. Study outcomes and limitations: Compared with non-type 1 regulatory T cells, type 1 regulatory T cells showed a more restricted TCR repertoire.

TCRdb called the reads again in MiXCR, with one record for every CDR3 protein. The table includes about 69,000 distinct CDR3 sequences, 20% to 25% detected once. Sequencing was performed on cultured type 1 regulatory T (Tr1) cells, either the whole culture or a sorted fraction (not recorded which). The chain carries TRBV20-1 and TRBJ2-3; D not resolved. The TCR originated in a human donor in good health. CDR3 DNA: TGCAGTGCTGGACCTTCCACAGATACGCAGTATTTT. Translating gives CSAGPSTDTQYF.